The text below deals with one T cell receptor beta chain. Antigen specificity is unknown. This record belongs to a study of regulatory T cells in long-lasting Graves disease. Germline values: CDR1 SQVTM, CDR2 ANQGSEA. V was trimmed by 6 bases and J by 2 bases, leaving 7 bases between them. The CDR3 is made up of 11 amino acids. Sequencing libraries for TCR beta were prepared with iRepertoire HTBI primers and Arm-PCR of CDR3 regions. TCRdb recomputed calls from the multiplex PCR reads with MiXCR, one row per CDR3 protein. Of roughly 520,000 distinct CDR3 sequences in the sample, 9.5% to 15% are singletons; the top ten hold more than 8%. The time point here: newly diagnosed GD, antithyroid drugs for less than 3 months. Isolated PBMC RNA provided the starting material for the TCR library. Study results and limitations: Persistent disease showed a preference for TRBV28, TRBJ1-2 and TRBJ2-5. Peripheral blood was the sole material, not thyroid tissue.

These records were also assigned to another study, of T cells in Graves' hyperthyroidism and ophthalmopathy. That work contributes: During a first-round RT-PCR of the TCR CDR3, the HTBI primer set was used.

This chain links TRBV29-1 with TRBJ1-2; D call uncertain. This TCR derives from a woman in her 30s with Graves disease. This specimen was peripheral blood mononuclear cells (PBMCs), taken at new diagnosis, from a patient treated with antithyroid drugs. The CDR3 DNA reads TGCAGCGTGGGAGTGAACTATGGCTACACCTTC. It is translated as CSVGVNYGYTF.